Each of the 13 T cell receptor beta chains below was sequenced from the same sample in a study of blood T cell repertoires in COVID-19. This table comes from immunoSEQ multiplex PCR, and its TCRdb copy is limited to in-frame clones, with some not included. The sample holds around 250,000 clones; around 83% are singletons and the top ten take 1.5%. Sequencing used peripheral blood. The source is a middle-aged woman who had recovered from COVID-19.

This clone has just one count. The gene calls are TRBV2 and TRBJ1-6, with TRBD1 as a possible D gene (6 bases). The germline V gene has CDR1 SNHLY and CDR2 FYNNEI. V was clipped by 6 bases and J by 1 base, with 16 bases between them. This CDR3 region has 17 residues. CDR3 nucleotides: TGTGCCAGCAGCGAAAGCAGAGACAGGTCCTATAATTCACCCCTCCACTTT. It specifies CASSESRDRSYNSPLHF.

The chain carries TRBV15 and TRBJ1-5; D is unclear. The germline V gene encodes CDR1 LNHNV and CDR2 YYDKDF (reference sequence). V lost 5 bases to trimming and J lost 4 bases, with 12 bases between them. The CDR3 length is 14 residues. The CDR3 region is CATSQQPPNQPQHF. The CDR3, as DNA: TGTGCCACCAGCCAACAACCCCCAAATCAGCCCCAGCATTTT.

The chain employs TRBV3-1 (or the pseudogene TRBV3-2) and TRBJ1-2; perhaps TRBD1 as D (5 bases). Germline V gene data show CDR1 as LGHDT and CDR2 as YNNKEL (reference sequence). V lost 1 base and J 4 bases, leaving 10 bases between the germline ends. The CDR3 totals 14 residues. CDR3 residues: CASSQVGLTYGYTF. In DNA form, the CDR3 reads TGTGCCAGCAGCCAAGTGGGACTGACCTATGGCTACACCTTC.

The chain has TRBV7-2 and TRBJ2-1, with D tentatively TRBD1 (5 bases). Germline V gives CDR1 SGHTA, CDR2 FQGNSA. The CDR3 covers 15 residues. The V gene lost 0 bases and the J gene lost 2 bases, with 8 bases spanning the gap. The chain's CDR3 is CASSLAGAPYNEQFF. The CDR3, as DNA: TGTGCCAGCAGCTTAGCAGGGGCGCCCTACAATGAGCAGTTCTTC.

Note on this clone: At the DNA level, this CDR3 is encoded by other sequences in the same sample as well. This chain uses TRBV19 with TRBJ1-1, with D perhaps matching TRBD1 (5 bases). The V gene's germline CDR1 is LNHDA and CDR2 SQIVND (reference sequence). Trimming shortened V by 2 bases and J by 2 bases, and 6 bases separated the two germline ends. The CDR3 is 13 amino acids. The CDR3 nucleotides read TGTGCCAGTAGTATACAGGGTAACACTGAAGCTTTCTTT. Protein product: CASSIQGNTEAFF.

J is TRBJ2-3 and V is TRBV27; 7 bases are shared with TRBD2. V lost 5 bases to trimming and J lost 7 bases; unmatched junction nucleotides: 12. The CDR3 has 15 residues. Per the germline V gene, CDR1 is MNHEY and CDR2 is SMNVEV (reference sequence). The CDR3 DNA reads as TGTGCCAGCAGTCTCCAAGAAGCGGGGAAACATACGCAGTATTTT. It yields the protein CASSLQEAGKHTQYF.

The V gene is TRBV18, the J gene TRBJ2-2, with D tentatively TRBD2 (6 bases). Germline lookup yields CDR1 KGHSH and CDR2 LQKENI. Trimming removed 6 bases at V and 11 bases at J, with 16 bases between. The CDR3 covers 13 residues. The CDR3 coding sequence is TGTGCCAGCTCCCCTATGGGGGACTTTGAGCTGTTTTTT. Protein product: CASSPMGDFELFF.

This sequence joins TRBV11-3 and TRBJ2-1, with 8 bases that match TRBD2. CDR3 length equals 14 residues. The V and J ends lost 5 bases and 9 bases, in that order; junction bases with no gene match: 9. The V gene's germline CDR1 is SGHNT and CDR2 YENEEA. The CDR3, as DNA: TGTGCCAGCAGCCCGGGGGGGGCGGGGAGTGAGCAGTTCTTC. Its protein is CASSPGGAGSEQFF.

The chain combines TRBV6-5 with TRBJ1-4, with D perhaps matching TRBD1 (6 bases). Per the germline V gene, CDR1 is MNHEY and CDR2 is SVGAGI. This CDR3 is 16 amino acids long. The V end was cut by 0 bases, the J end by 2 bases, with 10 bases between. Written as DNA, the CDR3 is TGTGCCAGCAGTTACTCGGGGGCTGGGACTAATGAAAAACTGTTTTTT. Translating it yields CASSYSGAGTNEKLFF.

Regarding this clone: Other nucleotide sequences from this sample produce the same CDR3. This CDR3 reads CAWTPGGNGYTF. The CDR3 DNA reads TGTGCCTGGACCCCCGGGGGTAATGGCTACACCTTC. This chain uses TRBV30 with TRBJ1-2; possibly TRBD1 for D (5 bases). Germline values: CDR1 GTSNPN, CDR2 SVGIG (reference sequence). This CDR3 contains 12 residues. The V gene lost 4 bases and the J gene lost 6 bases, with 12 bases spanning the gap.

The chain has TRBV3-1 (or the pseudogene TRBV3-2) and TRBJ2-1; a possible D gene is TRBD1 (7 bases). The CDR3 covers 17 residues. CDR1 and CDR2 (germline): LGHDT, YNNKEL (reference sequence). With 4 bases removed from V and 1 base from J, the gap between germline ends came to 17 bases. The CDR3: CASSPRAGGLSYNEQFF. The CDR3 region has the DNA TGTGCCAGCAGCCCTAGAGCAGGGGGACTTTCCTACAATGAGCAGTTCTTC.

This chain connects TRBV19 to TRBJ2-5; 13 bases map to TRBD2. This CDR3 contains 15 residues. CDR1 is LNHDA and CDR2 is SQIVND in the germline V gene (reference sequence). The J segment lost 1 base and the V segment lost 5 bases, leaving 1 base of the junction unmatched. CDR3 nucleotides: TGTGCCAGTAGTCGACTAGCGGGGGGCCAAGAGACCCAGTACTTC. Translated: CASSRLAGGQETQYF.

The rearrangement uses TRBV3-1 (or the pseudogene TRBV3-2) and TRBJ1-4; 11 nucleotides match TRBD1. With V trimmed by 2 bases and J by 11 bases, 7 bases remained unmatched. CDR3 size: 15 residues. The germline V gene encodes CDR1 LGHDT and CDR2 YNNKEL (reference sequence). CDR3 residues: CASSQTPGQGGKLFF. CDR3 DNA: TGTGCCAGCAGCCAAACCCCGGGACAGGGGGGTAAACTGTTTTTT.